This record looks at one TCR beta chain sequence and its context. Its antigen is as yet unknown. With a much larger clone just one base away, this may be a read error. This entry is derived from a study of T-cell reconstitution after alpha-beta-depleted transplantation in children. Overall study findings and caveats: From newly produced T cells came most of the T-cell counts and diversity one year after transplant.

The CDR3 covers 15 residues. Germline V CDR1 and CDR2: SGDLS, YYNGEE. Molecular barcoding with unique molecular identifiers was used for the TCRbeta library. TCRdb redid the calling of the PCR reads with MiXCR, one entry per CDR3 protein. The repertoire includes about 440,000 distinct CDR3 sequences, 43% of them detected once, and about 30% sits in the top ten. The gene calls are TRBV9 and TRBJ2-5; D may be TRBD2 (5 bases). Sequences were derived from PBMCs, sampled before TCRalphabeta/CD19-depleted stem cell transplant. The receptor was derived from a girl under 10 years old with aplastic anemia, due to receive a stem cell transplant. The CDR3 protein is CASSPFGHGEETQSF. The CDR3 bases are TGTGCCAGCAGTCCTTTTGGGCACGGGGAAGAGACCCAGTCCTTC.